This TCR beta chain was observed in a study of CD8 T cells in Susac syndrome. Notes on the study in general: The TCR sequencing and HLA analysis in the study involved a relatively small number of individuals, as the study acknowledged.

Worth noting for this clonotype: Its specificity is unknown.

Random hexamers served to reverse transcribe roughly 0.5 to 1 ug RNA. Amplification of TCR beta CDR3 was carried out by immunoSEQ multiplex PCR, which covered 54 Vbeta and 13 Jbeta segments. TCRdb independently ran MiXCR on the immunoSEQ multiplex PCR reads; one entry per CDR3 protein. This sample has 90,000 to 150,000 distinct CDR3 sequences, with about nine tenths found just once. The sequenced material came from CD4+ T cells from PBMCs. The TCR originated in a human donor in good health.

The CDR3 is CASSFLRGLKNIQYF. The DNA for the CDR3 is TGTGCCAGCAGTTTTCTCAGGGGGCTCAAAAACATTCAGTACTTC. This chain uses TRBV12-3 or TRBV12-4 with TRBJ2-4; TRBD1 aligns across 8 bases. The V segment lost 3 bases and the J segment 3 bases; nucleotides outside the gene matches: 4. The CDR3 is made up of 15 amino acids.